One sample yielded the 17 T cell receptor beta chains listed below, sequenced in a study of radiation and T cells in renal cell carcinoma. Indicated time point: baseline pretreatment blood. Described treatment: 15 Gy SBRT to primary tumor, nephrectomy 4 weeks later. Assay: immunoSEQ multiplex PCR; the TCRdb copy retains only in-frame clones and omits some. The sample consists of 150,000 or so clones, 88% of them appearing once. This specimen was blood, taken from a patient whose treatment included radiotherapy and nephrectomy. Every receptor here comes from an older woman with renal cell carcinoma.

This chain connects TRBV6-4 to TRBJ2-3, with D unresolved. Germline-derived CDR1 and CDR2 are MRHNA and SNTAGT. CDR3 length equals 13 residues. Trimming took off 3 bases at V and 2 bases at J, with 6 bases between the two ends. Here the CDR3 reads CASSEVYTDTQYF. The CDR3 region has the DNA TGTGCCAGCAGTGAAGTCTACACAGATACGCAGTATTTT.

V gene TRBV5-5 combines with J gene TRBJ2-7; D possibly uses TRBD1 or TRBD2 (5 bases each). Trimming removed 0 bases from V and 5 bases from J, with 12 bases in between. Germline assignment: CDR1 SGHKS and CDR2 YYEKEE (reference sequence). The CDR3 length is 14 residues. CDR3 bases: TGTGCCAGCAGCTTGGTCGGGACCCAGGACGAGCAGTACTTC. It encodes CASSLVGTQDEQYF.

V gene TRBV7-9 combines with J gene TRBJ1-2; tentatively, D is TRBD1 (5 bases). Germline lookup yields CDR1 SEHNR and CDR2 FQNEAQ (reference sequence). CDR3 length: 14 amino acids. V lost 5 bases, J lost 2 bases, and 12 bases lay in between. For the CDR3, the DNA is TGTGCCAGCAGCAGAGGAGGGGCCAACTATGGCTACACCTTC. It codes for CASSRGGANYGYTF. Full variable domain (remainder filled in from reference TRBV7-9 and TRBJ1-2): DTGVSQNPRHKITKRGQNVTFRCDPISEHNRLYWYRQTLGQGPEFLTYFQNEAQLEKSRLLSDRFSAERPKGSFSTLEIQRTEQGDSAMYLCASSRGGANYGYTFGSGTRLTVV.

This clone was picked up one time. The chain uses TRBV7-9 and TRBJ1-6, with 10 bases lining up with TRBD1. Germline V CDR1 and CDR2: SEHNR, FQNEAQ (reference sequence). Trimming cost V 5 bases and J 7 bases; bases outside gene matches: 5. CDR3 length equals 15 residues. CDR3 DNA sequence: TGTGCCAGCAGCCCAGAGGGACAGGGGAATTCACCCCTCCACTTT. It codes for CASSPEGQGNSPLHF.

The chain couples TRBV6-5 to TRBJ2-3, with 9 bases fitting TRBD2. The CDR3 has 15 amino acids. Germline V CDR1 and CDR2: MNHEY, SVGAGI. V lost 3 bases and J lost 4; bases outside the gene matches: 5. CDR3 nucleotides: TGTGCCAGCAGTTATGCGGGGGGGCCCCCAGATACGCAGTATTTT. Residues: CASSYAGGPPDTQYF.

The chain has TRBV6-1 and TRBJ2-7; 9 bases fit TRBD1. Germline CDR1 MNHNS, CDR2 SASEGT. The CDR3 sequence is 14 residues long. V shed 6 bases and J 2 bases; nucleotides not matched to a gene: 5. The DNA for the CDR3 is TGTGCCAGCAGCTCAGACAGGGGGGCCTACGAGCAGTACTTC. It specifies CASSSDRGAYEQYF.

The V and J genes are TRBV7-2 and TRBJ2-1; the D is unclear. The CDR3 sequence is 17 residues long. V was shortened by 4 bases and J by 6 bases, with 22 bases between the two germline ends. The V gene's germline CDR1 is SGHTA and CDR2 FQGNSA. The CDR3 DNA sequence: TGTGCCAGCAGCTCCCAAACGGGCAGAATTTTTGGCAATGAGCAGTTCTTC. Protein sequence: CASSSQTGRIFGNEQFF.

This clone was recorded only once. CDR3 sequence: CASSLGTGGTDTQYF. CDR3 in DNA: TGTGCCAGCTCGCTTGGGACAGGGGGCACAGATACGCAGTATTTT. V is TRBV18 and J is TRBJ2-3, with 10 bases lining up with TRBD1. CDR3 size: 15 residues. CDR1 KGHSH and CDR2 LQKENI come from the germline V gene. V gave up 6 bases and J gave up 1 base; unmatched junction bases: 4.

The table lists this clone with a count of one. The chain is built from TRBV21-1 and TRBJ1-5; TRBD1, the D gene given by the table, was not confirmed from the DNA. TRBV21-1 has pseudogene status. This CDR3 has 16 amino acids. The CDR3 nucleotides read TGTGCCAGCAGCAAAGGGGGCAGGGAAAGCAATCAGCCCCAGCATTTT. Encoded protein: CASSKGGRESNQPQHF.

This clone was picked up one time. The rearrangement joins TRBV2 to TRBJ2-1; 10 nucleotides line up with TRBD1. Per the germline V gene, CDR1 is SNHLY and CDR2 is FYNNEI. The CDR3 is 16 amino acids. V lost 2 bases to trimming and J lost 3 bases; unmatched junction nucleotides: 4. This CDR3 reads CASSEMGQGYYNEQFF. The CDR3 bases are TGTGCCAGCAGTGAAATGGGACAGGGGTACTACAATGAGCAGTTCTTC. Using reference TRBV2 and TRBJ2-1 for the parts outside the CDR3, the full variable domain is EPEVTQTPSHQVTQMGQEVILRCVPISNHLYFYWYRQILGQKVEFLVSFYNNEISEKSEIFDDQFSVERPDGSNFTLKIRSTKLEDSAMYFCASSEMGQGYYNEQFFGPGTRLTVL.

The sample holds a few counts of this clone. This rearrangement joins TRBV30 to TRBJ1-5; the D gene is possibly TRBD1 (5 bases). The CDR3 is 17 residues long. Per germline, CDR1 GTSNPN and CDR2 SVGIG (reference sequence). The V gene lost 4 bases and the J gene lost 3 bases, with 22 bases spanning the gap. Here the CDR3 reads CAWTPQGAGVYNQPQHF. The CDR3 nucleotides are TGTGCCTGGACCCCCCAGGGAGCTGGGGTTTACAATCAGCCCCAGCATTTT.

This clone was detected only once. V is TRBV28 and J is TRBJ1-3; no firm D call. CDR3 size: 15 residues. The germline V gene has CDR1 MDHEN and CDR2 SYDVKM. Trimming took 4 bases from V and 0 from J, leaving 10 bases between them. CDR3 sequence reads: CASSSPNHSGNTIYF. CDR3 coding DNA: TGTGCCAGCAGTTCCCCTAATCACTCTGGAAACACCATATATTTT.

The V gene is TRBV5-8, the J gene TRBJ1-5; tentatively, D is TRBD1 (6 bases). The CDR3 consists of 15 residues. The germline V gene encodes CDR1 SGHTS and CDR2 YDEGEE. Trimming took off 4 bases at V and 0 bases at J, with 11 bases between the two ends. CDR3 sequence (DNA): TGTGCCAGCAGCCGGGGGGCTCGTAGCAATCAGCCCCAGCATTTT. It specifies CASSRGARSNQPQHF.

The chain uses TRBV29-1 and TRBJ1-6, with TRBD1 identical over 7 bases. Germline V gene sequence: CDR1 SQVTM, CDR2 ANQGSEA. The CDR3 runs to 15 residues. The CDR3 nucleotides read TGCAGGGCTGCAGGCAGGGGGAATGGTAATTCACCCCTCCACTTT. Protein: CRAAGRGNGNSPLHF.

The table lists this clone with a count of one. J is TRBJ2-3 and V is TRBV9; 7 nucleotides match TRBD2. V gave up 0 bases and J gave up 2 bases; unmatched junction bases: 6. CDR3 length: 16 amino acids. Germline V lookup: CDR1 SGDLS, CDR2 YYNGEE. CDR3 bases: TGTGCCAGCAGCGTAGCTAACGGGGGGTACACAGATACGCAGTATTTT. Protein product: CASSVANGGYTDTQYF. Based on the CDR3 plus reference TRBV9 and TRBJ2-3, the full variable domain is DSGVTQTPKHLITATGQRVTLRCSPRSGDLSVYWYQQSLDQGLQFLIQYYNGEERAKGNILERFSAQQFPDLHSELNLSSLELGDSALYFCASSVANGGYTDTQYFGPGTRLTVL.

The chain couples TRBV7-2 to TRBJ1-6, with 7 positions matching TRBD1. The junction had 8 bases not matched to a gene; V was cut back by 5 bases and J by 7 bases. Germline CDR1 is SGHTA and CDR2 is FQGNSA. This CDR3 comprises 15 residues. The CDR3 is CASSPKQGWNSPLHF. Written as DNA, the CDR3 is TGTGCCAGCAGCCCAAAACAGGGGTGGAATTCACCCCTCCACTTT.

The chain carries TRBV9 and TRBJ2-7, with 9 bases fitting TRBD2. Germline CDR1 and CDR2: SGDLS and YYNGEE. CDR3 size: 16 residues. V dropped 4 bases and J dropped 3; count of bases not matched to a gene: 11. CDR3 amino acids: CASSKAGGEWYYEQYF. DNA of the CDR3: TGTGCCAGCAGCAAGGCGGGAGGGGAATGGTACTACGAGCAGTACTTC.